This T cell receptor (beta chain) is drawn from a study of CD8+ T cells in alopecia areata. Extracted RNA was reverse transcribed, and the resulting cDNA served as sequencing template. Libraries were prepared by immunoSEQ multiplex PCR; TCRdb keeps only in-frame clonotypes and omits some of them. The sample holds 150,000 to 190,000 clones, about 53% seen once. Specimens obtained from alopecia areata patients comprised lesional scalp punch biopsies and peripheral blood. This clone was counted many times. The starting material was CD8+ T cells sorted from blood, obtained at week 0. The sequence derives from a human donor with alopecia areata.

Written as DNA, the CDR3 is TGCGCCAGCAGCCAATCCACAGGGGTTGACACTGAAGCTTTCTTT. It codes for CASSQSTGVDTEAFF. The chain is built from TRBV4-3 and TRBJ1-1; TRBD1 matches at 7 bases. The ends lost 2 bases at V and 3 bases at J; junction bases unmatched: 6. CDR3 size: 15 residues. Germline V gives CDR1 LGHNA, CDR2 YSLEER.